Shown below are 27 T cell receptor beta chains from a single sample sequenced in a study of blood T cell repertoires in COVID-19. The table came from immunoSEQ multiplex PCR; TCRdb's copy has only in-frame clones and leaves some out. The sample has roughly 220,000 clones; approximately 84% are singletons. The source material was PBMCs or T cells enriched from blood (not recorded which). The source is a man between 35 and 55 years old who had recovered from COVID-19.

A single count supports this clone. The CDR3, as DNA: TGTGCCAGCAGTTTATTCGCGTTCACAGGGCTAGGCTACACCTTC. Encoded protein: CASSLFAFTGLGYTF. The chain recombines TRBV28 with TRBJ1-2; a weak D match, TRBD1 (6 bases). CDR3 length equals 15 residues. Germline V gene data show CDR1 as MDHEN and CDR2 as SYDVKM. V lost 1 base, J lost 8 bases, and 17 bases lay in between.

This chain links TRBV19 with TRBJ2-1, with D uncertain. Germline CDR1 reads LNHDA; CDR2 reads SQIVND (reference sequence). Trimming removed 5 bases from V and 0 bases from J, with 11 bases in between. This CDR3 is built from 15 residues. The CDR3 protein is CASSSRRSSYNEQFF. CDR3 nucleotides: TGTGCCAGTAGTTCCCGGAGAAGCTCCTACAATGAGCAGTTCTTC.

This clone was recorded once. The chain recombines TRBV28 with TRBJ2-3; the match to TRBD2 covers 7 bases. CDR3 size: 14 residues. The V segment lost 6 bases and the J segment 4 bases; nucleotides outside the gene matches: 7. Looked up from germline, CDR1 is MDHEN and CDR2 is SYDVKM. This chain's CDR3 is CASSPGGPADTQYF. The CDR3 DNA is TGTGCCAGCAGCCCGGGGGGACCGGCAGATACGCAGTATTTT.

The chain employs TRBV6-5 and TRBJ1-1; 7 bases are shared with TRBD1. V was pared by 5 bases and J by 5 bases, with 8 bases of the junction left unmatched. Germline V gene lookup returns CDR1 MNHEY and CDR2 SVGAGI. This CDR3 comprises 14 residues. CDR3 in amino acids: CASSRQGPLTEAFF. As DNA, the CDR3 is TGTGCCAGCAGTCGACAGGGCCCATTGACTGAAGCTTTCTTT.

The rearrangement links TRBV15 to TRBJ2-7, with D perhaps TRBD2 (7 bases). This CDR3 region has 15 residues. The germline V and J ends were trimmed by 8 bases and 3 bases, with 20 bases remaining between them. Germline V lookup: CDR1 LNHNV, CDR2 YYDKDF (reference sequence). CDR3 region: CATGGGRGPGYEQYF. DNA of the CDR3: TGTGCCACCGGGGGGGGGCGCGGTCCTGGCTACGAGCAGTACTTC. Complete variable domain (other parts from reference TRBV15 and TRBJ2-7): DAMVIQNPRYQVTQFGKPVTLSCSQTLNHNVMYWYQQKSSQAPKLLFHYYDKDFNNEADTPDNFQSRRPNTSFCFLDIRSPGLGDTAMYLCATGGGRGPGYEQYFGPGTRLTVT.

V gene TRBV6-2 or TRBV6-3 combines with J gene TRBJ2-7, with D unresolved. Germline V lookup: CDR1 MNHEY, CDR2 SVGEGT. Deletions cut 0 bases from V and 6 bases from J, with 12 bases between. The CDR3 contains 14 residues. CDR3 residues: CASSYSGPSSEQYF. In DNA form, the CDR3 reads TGTGCCAGCAGTTACTCGGGCCCCAGCAGCGAGCAGTACTTC.

CDR3 amino acids: CSAQQGANTEAFF. As DNA, the CDR3 is TGCAGCGCCCAACAGGGGGCGAACACTGAAGCTTTCTTT. The chain is built from TRBV29-1 and TRBJ1-1; 9 nucleotides align to TRBD1. The CDR3 runs 13 residues. V lost 7 bases and J lost 1; bases outside the gene matches: 4. The germline V gene has CDR1 SQVTM and CDR2 ANQGSEA.

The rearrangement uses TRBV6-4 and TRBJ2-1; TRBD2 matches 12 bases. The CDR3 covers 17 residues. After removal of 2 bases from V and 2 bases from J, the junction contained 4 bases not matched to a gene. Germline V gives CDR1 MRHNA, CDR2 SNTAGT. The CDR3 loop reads CASSDQASGGAYNEQFF. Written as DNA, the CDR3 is TGTGCCAGCAGTGACCAGGCTAGCGGGGGGGCCTACAATGAGCAGTTCTTC.

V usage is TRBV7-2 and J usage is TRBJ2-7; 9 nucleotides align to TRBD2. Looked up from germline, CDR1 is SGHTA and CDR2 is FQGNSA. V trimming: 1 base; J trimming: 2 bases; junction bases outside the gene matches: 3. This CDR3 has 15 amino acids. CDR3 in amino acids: CASSLGPSGAYEQYF. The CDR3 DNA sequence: TGTGCCAGCAGCTTAGGTCCTAGCGGGGCCTACGAGCAGTACTTC. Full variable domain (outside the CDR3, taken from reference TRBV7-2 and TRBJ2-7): GAGVSQSPSNKVTEKGKDVELRCDPISGHTALYWYRQSLGQGLEFLIYFQGNSAPDKSGLPSDRFSAERTGGSVSTLTIQRTQQEDSAVYLCASSLGPSGAYEQYFGPGTRLTVT.

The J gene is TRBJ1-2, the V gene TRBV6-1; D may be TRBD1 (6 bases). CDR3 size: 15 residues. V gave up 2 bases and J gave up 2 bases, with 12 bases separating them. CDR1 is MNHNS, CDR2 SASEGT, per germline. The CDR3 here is CASSEWAGENYGYTF. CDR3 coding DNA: TGTGCCAGCAGTGAATGGGCAGGGGAGAACTATGGCTACACCTTC.

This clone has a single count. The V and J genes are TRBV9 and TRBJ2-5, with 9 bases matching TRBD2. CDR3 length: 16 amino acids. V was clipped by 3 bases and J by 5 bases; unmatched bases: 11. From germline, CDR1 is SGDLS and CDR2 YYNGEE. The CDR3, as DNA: TGTGCCAGCAGCGCCACTAGCGGGTTCGGGGGGGAGACCCAGTACTTC. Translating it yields CASSATSGFGGETQYF.

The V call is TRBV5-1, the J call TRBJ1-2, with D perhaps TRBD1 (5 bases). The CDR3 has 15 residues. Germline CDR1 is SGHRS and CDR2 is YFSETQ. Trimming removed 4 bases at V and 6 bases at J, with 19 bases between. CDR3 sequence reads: CASSHIPRGADGYTF. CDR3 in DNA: TGCGCCAGCAGCCATATTCCAAGGGGCGCTGATGGCTACACCTTC.

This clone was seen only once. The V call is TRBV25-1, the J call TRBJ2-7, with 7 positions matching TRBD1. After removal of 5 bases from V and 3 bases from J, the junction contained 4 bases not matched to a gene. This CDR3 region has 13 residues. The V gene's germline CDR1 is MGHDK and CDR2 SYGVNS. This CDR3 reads CASSRTGFYEQYF. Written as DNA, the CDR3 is TGTGCCAGCAGTAGGACAGGATTCTACGAGCAGTACTTC.

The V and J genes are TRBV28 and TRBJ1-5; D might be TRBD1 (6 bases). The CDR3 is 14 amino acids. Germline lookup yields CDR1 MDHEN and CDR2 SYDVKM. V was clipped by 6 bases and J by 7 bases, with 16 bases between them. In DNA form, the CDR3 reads TGTGCCAGCAGACGCTCAGGGGACGGGCAGCCCCAGCATTTT. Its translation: CASRRSGDGQPQHF.

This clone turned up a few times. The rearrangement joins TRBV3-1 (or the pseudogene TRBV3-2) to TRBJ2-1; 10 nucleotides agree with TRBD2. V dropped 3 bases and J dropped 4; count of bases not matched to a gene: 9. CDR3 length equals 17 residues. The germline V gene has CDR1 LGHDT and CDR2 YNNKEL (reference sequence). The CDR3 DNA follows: TGTGCCAGCAGCCATCGCCCGACTAGCGGGTTTTACAATGAGCAGTTCTTC. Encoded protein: CASSHRPTSGFYNEQFF.

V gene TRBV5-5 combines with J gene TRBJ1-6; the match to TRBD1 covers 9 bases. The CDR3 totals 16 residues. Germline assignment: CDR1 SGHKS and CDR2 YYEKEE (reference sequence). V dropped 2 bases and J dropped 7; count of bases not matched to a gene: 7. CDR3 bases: TGTGCCAGCAGCTTTTCCCGGGACAGGGCAAATTCACCCCTCCACTTT. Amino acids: CASSFSRDRANSPLHF. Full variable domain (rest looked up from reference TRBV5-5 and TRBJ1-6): DAGVTQSPTHLIKTRGQQVTLRCSPISGHKSVSWYQQVLGQGPQFIFQYYEKEERGRGNFPDRFSARQFPNYSSELNVNALLLGDSALYLCASSFSRDRANSPLHFGNGTRLTVT.

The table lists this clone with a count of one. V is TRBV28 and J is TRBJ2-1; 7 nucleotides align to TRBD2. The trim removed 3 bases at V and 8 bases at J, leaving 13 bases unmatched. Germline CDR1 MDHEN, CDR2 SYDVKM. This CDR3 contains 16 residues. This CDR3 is CASSLLAGEFVDEQFF. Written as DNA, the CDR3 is TGTGCCAGCAGTTTGCTTGCGGGAGAGTTTGTGGATGAGCAGTTCTTC.

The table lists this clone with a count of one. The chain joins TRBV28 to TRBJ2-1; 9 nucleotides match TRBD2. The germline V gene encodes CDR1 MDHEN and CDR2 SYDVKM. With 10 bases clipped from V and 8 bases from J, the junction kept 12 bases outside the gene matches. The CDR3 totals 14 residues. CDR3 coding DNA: TGTGCCACTCGAAAGGGACTAGCATTCGATGAGCAGTTCTTC. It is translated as CATRKGLAFDEQFF.

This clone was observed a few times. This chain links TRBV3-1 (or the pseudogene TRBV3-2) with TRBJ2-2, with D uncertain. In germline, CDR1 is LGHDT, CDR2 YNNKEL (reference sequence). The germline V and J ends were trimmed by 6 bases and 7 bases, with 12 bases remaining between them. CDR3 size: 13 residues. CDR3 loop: CASRPTIFGELFF. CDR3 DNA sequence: TGTGCCAGCAGACCTACCATATTCGGGGAGCTGTTTTTT.

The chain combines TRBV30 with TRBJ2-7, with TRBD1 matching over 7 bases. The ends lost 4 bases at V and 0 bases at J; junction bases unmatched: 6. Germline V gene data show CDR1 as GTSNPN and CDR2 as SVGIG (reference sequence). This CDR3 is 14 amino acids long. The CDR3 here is CAWNPGQLSYEQYF. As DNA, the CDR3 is TGTGCCTGGAACCCGGGACAGCTCTCCTACGAGCAGTACTTC.

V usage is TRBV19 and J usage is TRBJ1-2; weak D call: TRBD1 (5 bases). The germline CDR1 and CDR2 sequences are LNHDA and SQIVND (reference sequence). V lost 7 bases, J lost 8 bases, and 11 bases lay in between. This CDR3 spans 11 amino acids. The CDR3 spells CASMQWGGYTF. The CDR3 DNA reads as TGTGCCAGTATGCAGTGGGGCGGCTACACCTTC.

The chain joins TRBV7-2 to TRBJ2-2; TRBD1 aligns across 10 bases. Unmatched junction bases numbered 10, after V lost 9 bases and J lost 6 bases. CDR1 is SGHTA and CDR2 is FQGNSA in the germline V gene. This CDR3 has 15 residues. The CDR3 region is CASKTGTGVPGELFF. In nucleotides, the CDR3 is TGTGCCAGTAAAACCGGGACAGGGGTTCCCGGGGAGCTGTTTTTT.

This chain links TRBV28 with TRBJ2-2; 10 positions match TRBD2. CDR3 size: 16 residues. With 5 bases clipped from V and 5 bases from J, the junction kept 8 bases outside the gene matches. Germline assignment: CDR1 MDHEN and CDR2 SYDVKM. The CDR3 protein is CASSLASGSQTGELFF. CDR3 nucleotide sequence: TGTGCCAGCAGTCTGGCTAGCGGGAGCCAGACCGGGGAGCTGTTTTTT.

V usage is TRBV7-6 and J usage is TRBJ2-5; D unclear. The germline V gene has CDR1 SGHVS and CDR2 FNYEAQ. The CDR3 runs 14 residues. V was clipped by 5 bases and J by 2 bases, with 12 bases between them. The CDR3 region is CASSLSRGQETQYF. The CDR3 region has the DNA TGTGCCAGCAGCCTCTCTAGAGGACAAGAGACCCAGTACTTC.

CDR3 loop: CASSPYRELTFPPLHF. The CDR3 DNA is TGTGCCAGCTCACCCTACAGGGAGCTAACTTTCCCGCCCCTCCACTTT. J is TRBJ1-6 and V is TRBV18; TRBD1 might be the D (6 bases). Trimming took 3 bases from V and 13 from J, leaving 22 bases between them. Looked up from germline, CDR1 is KGHSH and CDR2 is LQKENI. There are 16 residues in the CDR3.

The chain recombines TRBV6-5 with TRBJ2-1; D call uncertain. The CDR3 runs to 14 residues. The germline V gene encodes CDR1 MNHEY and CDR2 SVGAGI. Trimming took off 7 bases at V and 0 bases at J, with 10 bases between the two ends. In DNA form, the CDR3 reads TGTGCCAGCACAATTGACACCTCCTACAATGAGCAGTTCTTC. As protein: CASTIDTSYNEQFF.

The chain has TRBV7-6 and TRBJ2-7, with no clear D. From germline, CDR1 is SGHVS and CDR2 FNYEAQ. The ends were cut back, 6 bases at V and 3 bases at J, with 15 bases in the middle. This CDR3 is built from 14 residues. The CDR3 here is CASSQFGSHYEQYF. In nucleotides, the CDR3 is TGTGCCAGCAGTCAATTCGGTTCCCACTACGAGCAGTACTTC.